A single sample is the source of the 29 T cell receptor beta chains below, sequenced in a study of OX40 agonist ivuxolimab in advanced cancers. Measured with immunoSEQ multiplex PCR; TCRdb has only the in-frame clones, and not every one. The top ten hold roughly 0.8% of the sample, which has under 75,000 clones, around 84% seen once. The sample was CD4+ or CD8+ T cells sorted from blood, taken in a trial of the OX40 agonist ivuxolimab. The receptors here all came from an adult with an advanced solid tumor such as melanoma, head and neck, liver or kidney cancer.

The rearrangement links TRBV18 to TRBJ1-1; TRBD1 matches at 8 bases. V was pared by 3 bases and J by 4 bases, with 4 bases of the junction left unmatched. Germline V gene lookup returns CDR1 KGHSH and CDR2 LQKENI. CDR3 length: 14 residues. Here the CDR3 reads CASSPGTGGTEAFF. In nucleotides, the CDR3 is TGTGCCAGCTCACCCGGGACAGGAGGCACTGAAGCTTTCTTT.

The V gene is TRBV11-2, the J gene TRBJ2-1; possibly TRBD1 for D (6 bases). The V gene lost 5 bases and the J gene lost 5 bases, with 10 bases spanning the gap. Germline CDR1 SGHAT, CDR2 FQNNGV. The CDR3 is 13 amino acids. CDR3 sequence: CASSPGQNNEQFF. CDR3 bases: TGTGCCAGCAGCCCAGGACAGAACAATGAGCAGTTCTTC.

In nucleotides, the CDR3 is TGCGCCAGCAGCCCCGCGTGGGGGGGCGCGGCGACTAATGAAAAACTGTTTTTT. Translating it yields CASSPAWGGAATNEKLFF. The chain employs TRBV5-1 and TRBJ1-4, with a possible D match to TRBD1 (6 bases). V was shortened by 4 bases and J by 2 bases, with 21 bases between the two germline ends. CDR3 length: 18 residues. Germline V CDR1 and CDR2: SGHRS, YFSETQ.

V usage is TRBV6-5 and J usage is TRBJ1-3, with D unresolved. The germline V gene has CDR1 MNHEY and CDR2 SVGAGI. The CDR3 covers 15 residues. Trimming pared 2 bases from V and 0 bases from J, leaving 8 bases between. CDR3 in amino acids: CASSYIRDSGNTIYF. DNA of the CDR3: TGTGCCAGCAGTTACATCCGCGACTCTGGAAACACCATATATTTT.

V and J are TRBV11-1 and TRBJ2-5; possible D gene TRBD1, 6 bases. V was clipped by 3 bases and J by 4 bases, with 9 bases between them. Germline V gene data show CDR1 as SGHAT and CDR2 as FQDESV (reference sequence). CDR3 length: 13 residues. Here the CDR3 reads CASSFEGGETQYF. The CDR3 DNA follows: TGTGCCAGCAGCTTTGAAGGGGGAGAGACCCAGTACTTC.

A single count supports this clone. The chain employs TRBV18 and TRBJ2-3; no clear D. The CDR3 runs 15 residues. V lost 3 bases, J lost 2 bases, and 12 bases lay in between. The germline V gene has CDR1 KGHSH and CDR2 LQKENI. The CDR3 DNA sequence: TGTGCCAGCTCACCCAACGGTTGGGACACAGATACGCAGTATTTT. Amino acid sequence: CASSPNGWDTDTQYF.

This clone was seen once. The CDR3, as DNA: TGTGCCAGCAGCCCCTTAAACTCTGGAAACACCATATATTTT. Translation gives CASSPLNSGNTIYF. V is TRBV7-8 and J is TRBJ1-3; no reliable D call. This CDR3 contains 14 residues. Germline lookup yields CDR1 SGHVS and CDR2 FQNEAQ. V was pared by 5 bases and J by 0 bases, with 8 bases between.

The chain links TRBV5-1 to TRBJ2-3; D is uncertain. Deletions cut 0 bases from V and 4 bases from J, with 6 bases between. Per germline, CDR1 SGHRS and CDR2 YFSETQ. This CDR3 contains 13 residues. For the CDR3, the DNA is TGCGCCAGCAGCTTGGGTGGGGCAGATACGCAGTATTTT. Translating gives CASSLGGADTQYF.

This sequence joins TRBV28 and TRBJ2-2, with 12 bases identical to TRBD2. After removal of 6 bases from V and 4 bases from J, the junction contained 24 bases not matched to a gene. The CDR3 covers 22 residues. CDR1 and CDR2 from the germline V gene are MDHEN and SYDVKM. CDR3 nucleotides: TGTGCCAGCAGCCGGGTAACGACTAGCGGGAGTATTAGGCTCCGGGTCACCGGGGAGCTGTTTTTT. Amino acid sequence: CASSRVTTSGSIRLRVTGELFF.

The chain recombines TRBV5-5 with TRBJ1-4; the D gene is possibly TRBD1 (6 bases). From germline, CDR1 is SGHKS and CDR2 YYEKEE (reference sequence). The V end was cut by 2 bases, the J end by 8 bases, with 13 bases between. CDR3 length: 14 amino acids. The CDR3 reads CASSLTGPEEKLFF. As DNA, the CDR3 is TGTGCCAGCAGCTTAACAGGGCCAGAGGAAAAACTGTTTTTT. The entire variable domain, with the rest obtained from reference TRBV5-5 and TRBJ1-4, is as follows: DAGVTQSPTHLIKTRGQQVTLRCSPISGHKSVSWYQQVLGQGPQFIFQYYEKEERGRGNFPDRFSARQFPNYSSELNVNALLLGDSALYLCASSLTGPEEKLFFGSGTQLSVL.

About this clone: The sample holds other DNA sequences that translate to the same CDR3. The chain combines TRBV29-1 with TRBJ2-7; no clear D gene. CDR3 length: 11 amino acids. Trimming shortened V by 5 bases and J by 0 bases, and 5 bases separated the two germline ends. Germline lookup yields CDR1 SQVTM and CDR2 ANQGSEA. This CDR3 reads CSVSNSYEQYF. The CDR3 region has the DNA TGCAGCGTTTCCAACTCCTACGAGCAGTACTTC.

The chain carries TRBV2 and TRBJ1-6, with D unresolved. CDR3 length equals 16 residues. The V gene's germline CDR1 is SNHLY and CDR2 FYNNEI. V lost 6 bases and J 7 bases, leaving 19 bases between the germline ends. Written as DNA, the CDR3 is TGTGCCAGCAGGGAAAGGGCCGCAGGAGGGAATTCACCCCTCCACTTT. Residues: CASRERAAGGNSPLHF.

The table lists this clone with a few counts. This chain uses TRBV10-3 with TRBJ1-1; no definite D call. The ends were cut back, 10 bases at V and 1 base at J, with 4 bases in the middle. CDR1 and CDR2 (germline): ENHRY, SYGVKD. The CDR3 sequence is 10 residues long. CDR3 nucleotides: TGTGCCACGGCGAACACTGAAGCTTTCTTT. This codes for CATANTEAFF.

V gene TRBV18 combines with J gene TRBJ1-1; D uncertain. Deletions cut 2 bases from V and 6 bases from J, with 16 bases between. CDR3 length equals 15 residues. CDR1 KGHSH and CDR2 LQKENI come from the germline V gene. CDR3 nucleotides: TGTGCCAGCTCACCAAGAACAGCAGCGGAGGCTGAAGCTTTCTTT. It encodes CASSPRTAAEAEAFF. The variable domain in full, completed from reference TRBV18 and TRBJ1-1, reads NAGVMQNPRHLVRRRGQEARLRCSPMKGHSHVYWYRQLPEEGLKFMVYLQKENIIDESGMPKERFSAEFPKEGPSILRIQQVVRGDSAAYFCASSPRTAAEAEAFFGQGTRLTVV.

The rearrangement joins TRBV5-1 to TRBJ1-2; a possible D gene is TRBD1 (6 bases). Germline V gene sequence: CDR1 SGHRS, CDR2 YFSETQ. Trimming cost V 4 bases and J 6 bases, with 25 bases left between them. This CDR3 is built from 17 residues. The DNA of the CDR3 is TGCGCCAGCAGCCCGAATAGGGGGATAGAGAACGCTGATGGCTACACCTTC. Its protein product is CASSPNRGIENADGYTF. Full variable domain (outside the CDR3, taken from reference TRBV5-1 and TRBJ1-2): KAGVTQTPRYLIKTRGQQVTLSCSPISGHRSVSWYQQTPGQGLQFLFEYFSETQRNKGNFPGRFSGRQFSNSRSEMNVSTLELGDSALYLCASSPNRGIENADGYTFGSGTRLTVV.

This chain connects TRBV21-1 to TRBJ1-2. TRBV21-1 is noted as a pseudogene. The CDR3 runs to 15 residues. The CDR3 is CASSPRRRAYYGYTF. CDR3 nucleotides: TGTGCCAGCAGCCCTCGCCGTAGGGCCTACTATGGCTACACCTTC.

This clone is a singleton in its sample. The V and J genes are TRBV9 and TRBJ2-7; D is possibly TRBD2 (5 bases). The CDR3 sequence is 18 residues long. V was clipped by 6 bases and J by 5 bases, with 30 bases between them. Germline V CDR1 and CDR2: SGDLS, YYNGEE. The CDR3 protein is CASIQSEGTVTFLHEQYF. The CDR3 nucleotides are TGTGCCAGCATCCAAAGTGAGGGTACCGTGACCTTTCTCCACGAGCAGTACTTC.

Here the CDR3 reads CASRLRQGWGIQYF. The CDR3 DNA is TGTGCCAGCAGGCTACGACAGGGGTGGGGGATACAGTACTTC. This chain joins TRBV28 and TRBJ2-7; 8 bases are shared with TRBD1. The length of the CDR3 is 14 residues. With 6 bases clipped from V and 10 bases from J, the junction kept 14 bases outside the gene matches. The V gene's germline CDR1 is MDHEN and CDR2 SYDVKM.

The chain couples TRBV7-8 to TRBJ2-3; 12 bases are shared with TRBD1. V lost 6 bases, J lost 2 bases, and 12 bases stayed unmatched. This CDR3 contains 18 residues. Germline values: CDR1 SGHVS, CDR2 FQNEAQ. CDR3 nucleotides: TGTGCCAGCAGGGGACAGGGGGCTCTTACGCCTTTCACAGATACGCAGTATTTT. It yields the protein CASRGQGALTPFTDTQYF.

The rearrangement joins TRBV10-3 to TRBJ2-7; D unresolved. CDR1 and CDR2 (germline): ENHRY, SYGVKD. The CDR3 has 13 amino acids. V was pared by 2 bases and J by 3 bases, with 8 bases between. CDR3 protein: CAISEGQHYEQYF. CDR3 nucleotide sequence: TGTGCCATCAGTGAGGGTCAGCACTACGAGCAGTACTTC.

As DNA, the CDR3 is TGCAGCGTTACCGGGACTAGCGGTTACTACGAGCAGTACTTC. It specifies CSVTGTSGYYEQYF. V and J are TRBV29-1 and TRBJ2-7; 11 bases fit TRBD2. CDR1 is SQVTM, CDR2 ANQGSEA, per germline. Trimming took 5 bases from V and 3 from J; bases not matched to a gene: 6. The CDR3 is 14 amino acids.

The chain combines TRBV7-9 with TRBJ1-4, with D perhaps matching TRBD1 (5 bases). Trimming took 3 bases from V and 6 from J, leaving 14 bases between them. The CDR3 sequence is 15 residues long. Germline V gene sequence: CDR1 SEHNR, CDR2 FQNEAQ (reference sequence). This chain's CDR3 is CASSFRGRVYEKLFF. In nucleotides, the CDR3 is TGTGCCAGCAGCTTTCGCGGCAGGGTGTATGAAAAACTGTTTTTT.

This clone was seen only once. DNA of the CDR3: TGTGCCAGCAGTCAACAACAGGGCTACACCTTC. Translation gives CASSQQQGYTF. The chain carries TRBV6-6 and TRBJ1-2; D remains unclear. V was shortened by 5 bases and J by 8 bases, with 9 bases between the two germline ends. Germline values: CDR1 MNHNY, CDR2 SVGAGI (reference sequence). This CDR3 is 11 amino acids long.

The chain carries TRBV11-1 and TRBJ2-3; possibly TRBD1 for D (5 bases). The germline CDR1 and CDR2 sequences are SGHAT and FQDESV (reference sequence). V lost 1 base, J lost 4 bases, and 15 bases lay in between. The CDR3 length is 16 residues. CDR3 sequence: CASSLVLPEQADTQYF. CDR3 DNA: TGTGCCAGCAGCTTAGTTCTGCCAGAACAGGCAGATACGCAGTATTTT. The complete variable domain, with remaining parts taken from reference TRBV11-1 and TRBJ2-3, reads EAEVAQSPRYKITEKSQAVAFWCDPISGHATLYWYRQILGQGPELLVQFQDESVVDDSQLPKDRFSAERLKGVDSTLKIQPAELGDSAMYLCASSLVLPEQADTQYFGPGTRLTVL.

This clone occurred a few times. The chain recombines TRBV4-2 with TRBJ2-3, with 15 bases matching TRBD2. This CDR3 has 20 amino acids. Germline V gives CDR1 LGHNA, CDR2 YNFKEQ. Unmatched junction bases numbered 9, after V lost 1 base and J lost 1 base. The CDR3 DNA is TGTGCCAGCAGCCAAGCCGGGACTAGCGGGGGGACCATGGGCACAGATACGCAGTATTTT. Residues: CASSQAGTSGGTMGTDTQYF.

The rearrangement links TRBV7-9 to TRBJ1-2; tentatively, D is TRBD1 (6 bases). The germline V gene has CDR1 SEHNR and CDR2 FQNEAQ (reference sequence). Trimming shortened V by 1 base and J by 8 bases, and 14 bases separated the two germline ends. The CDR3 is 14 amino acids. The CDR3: CASSLVVRDTGYTF. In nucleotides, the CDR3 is TGTGCCAGCAGCTTAGTCGTCAGGGACACGGGCTACACCTTC.

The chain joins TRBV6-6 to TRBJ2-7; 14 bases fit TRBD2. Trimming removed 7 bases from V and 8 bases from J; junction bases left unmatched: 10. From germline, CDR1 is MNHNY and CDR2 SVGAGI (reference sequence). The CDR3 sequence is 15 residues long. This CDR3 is CASTSPGLAGVKQYF. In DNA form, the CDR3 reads TGTGCCAGCACAAGCCCGGGACTAGCGGGAGTGAAGCAGTACTTC.

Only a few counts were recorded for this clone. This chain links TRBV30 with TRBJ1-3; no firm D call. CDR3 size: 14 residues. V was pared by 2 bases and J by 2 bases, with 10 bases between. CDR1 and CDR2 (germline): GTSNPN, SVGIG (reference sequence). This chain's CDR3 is CAWSRGRPGNTIYF. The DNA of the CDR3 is TGTGCCTGGAGTCGAGGACGACCTGGAAACACCATATATTTT.

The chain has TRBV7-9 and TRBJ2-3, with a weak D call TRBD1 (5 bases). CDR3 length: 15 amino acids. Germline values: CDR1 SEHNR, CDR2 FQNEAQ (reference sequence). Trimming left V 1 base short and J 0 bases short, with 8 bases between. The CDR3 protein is CASSLVPGSTDTQYF. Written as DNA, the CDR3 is TGTGCCAGCAGCTTAGTGCCAGGGAGCACAGATACGCAGTATTTT.